Below, 7 T cell receptor beta chains from the same sample are listed, as sequenced in a study of Ad26.COV2.S vaccination and SARS-CoV-2 variants. Clones were read by immunoSEQ multiplex PCR, and TCRdb kept only the in-frame ones, dropping some. The sample includes 500,000 or so clones, 85% to 90% of them seen just once. Treatment of the sample: about 20 received Ad26.COV2.S at low or high dose, single or two shots; about 5 received placebo; per-sample allocation not given. It was on day 63 after the first vaccine or placebo injection that samples were taken. This material consisted of peripheral blood, taken in a trial of Ad26.COV2.S vaccine versus placebo. These receptor sequences come from a person between 18 and 65 years old who received the Ad26.COV2.S COVID-19 vaccine or a placebo.

CDR3 sequence: CASSSPGRRNIQYF. CDR3 nucleotide sequence: TGTGCCAGTAGTTCACCGGGACGGCGAAACATTCAGTACTTC. The J gene is TRBJ2-4, the V gene TRBV19; D is perhaps TRBD1 or TRBD2 (5 bases each). This CDR3 has 14 residues. The V end lost 5 bases, the J end lost 6 bases, and 14 bases lay between the germline ends. Germline CDR1 is LNHDA and CDR2 is SQIVND (reference sequence).

The chain uses TRBV9 and TRBJ2-2, with D tentatively TRBD2 (5 bases). This CDR3 has 14 amino acids. V dropped 4 bases and J dropped 6 bases, with 13 bases sitting between them. Germline V gene lookup returns CDR1 SGDLS and CDR2 YYNGEE. The CDR3 reads CASSPTTSPGELFF. In DNA, the CDR3 is TGTGCCAGCAGCCCCACTACTAGTCCCGGGGAGCTGTTTTTT.

This clone appeared a few times. The chain couples TRBV6-5 to TRBJ2-7; possibly TRBD2 for D (7 bases). V gave up 6 bases and J gave up 1 base, with 16 bases separating them. CDR3 length: 15 residues. In germline, CDR1 is MNHEY, CDR2 SVGAGI. CDR3 in DNA: TGTGCCAGCAGCCCAGGGAGGGGGAGGTCCTACGAGCAGTACTTC. It is translated as CASSPGRGRSYEQYF.

This clone was counted only a few times. This chain links TRBV28 with TRBJ1-2, with a tentative D call TRBD1 (5 bases). V lost 5 bases and J lost 4, with 14 bases in between. This CDR3 has 14 residues. Germline lookup yields CDR1 MDHEN and CDR2 SYDVKM. CDR3 protein: CASSHGGTSYGYTF. In DNA form, the CDR3 reads TGTGCCAGCAGTCATGGGGGGACGAGCTATGGCTACACCTTC.

This chain's CDR3 is CASTAQGAGELFF. CDR3 DNA: TGTGCCAGCACGGCGCAGGGGGCCGGGGAGCTGTTTTTT. J is TRBJ2-2 and V is TRBV2; 7 positions match TRBD1. Germline CDR1 and CDR2: SNHLY and FYNNEI. The CDR3 runs to 13 residues. Unmatched junction bases numbered 5, after V lost 7 bases and J lost 6 bases.

CDR3 loop: CASSLGAGFYGYTF. For the CDR3, the DNA is TGTGCCAGCAGCTTGGGGGCGGGATTCTACGGCTACACCTTC. The chain carries TRBV5-6 and TRBJ1-2, with unresolved D. Germline CDR1 SGHDT, CDR2 YYEEEE. V gave up 0 bases and J gave up 8 bases, with 14 bases separating them. There are 14 residues in the CDR3.

The gene calls are TRBV28 and TRBJ2-2, with D unclear. Germline V CDR1 and CDR2: MDHEN, SYDVKM. The CDR3 totals 14 residues. Trimming cost V 3 bases and J 8 bases, with 13 bases left between them. CDR3 nucleotides: TGTGCCAGCAGTTTTACGAGTCCGGAAGGGGAGCTGTTTTTT. The encoded protein is CASSFTSPEGELFF. The whole variable domain, filled in from reference TRBV28 and TRBJ2-2, reads DVKVTQSSRYLVKRTGEKVFLECVQDMDHENMFWYRQDPGLGLRLIYFSYDVKMKEKGDIPEGYSVSREKKERFSLILESASTNQTSMYLCASSFTSPEGELFFGEGSRLTVL.